Here is one T cell receptor beta chain with its context. The target of this receptor is not known. It has no much larger one-base neighbor in the sample; base qualities were not kept. This record comes from a study of T cell responses to AZD1222 COVID-19 vaccine (dated by TCRdb to 2020 to 2022). As for the study more broadly: A total of just over 230 trial participants underwent TCR sequencing, of whom 207 had received two doses of AZD1222 and about 26 had received two doses of the MenACWY control vaccine. Trial participants were enrolled by age into subgroups of 18-55, 56-69 and 70-plus years, and around 150, 29 and 61 TCR-sequenced participants, respectively, were included in these subgroups.

CDR3 length: 13 amino acids, cysteine to phenylalanine. The read is trimmed to its CDR3 DNA, 39 bases read in frame from base 1. V lost 1 base and J lost 6 bases; the stretch between them is 8 bases long. The paper's findings and limits, for the study overall: The 56-69-year group was small, and its depth increase did not reach significance, likely because of low power. After two AZD1222 doses, both the breadth and the depth of spike-specific TCRs were significantly higher than at day 0 and than in MenACWY recipients. The vaccine-associated CD4 TCRs covered the entire spike protein, and the dominant responses fell in regions 160-218 and 743-854. Conclusions about previously exposed vaccinees were limited because only a handful of AZD1222 recipients were SARS-CoV-2 seropositive at baseline. Participants were mostly white British and included more females than males, and it was suggested by the authors that clonal diversity may have been underestimated. Nearly half of unique spike-specific TCRs reportedly recognized epitopes outside regions mutated in the B.1.351 and B.1.1.7 variants. Because no day 14 peak-response samples were available, repertoires were characterized only after the peak T cell response.

The CDR3 regions of human TCRbeta chains were analyzed by immunosequencing. The authors' pipeline ran thus. Repertoire TCRs were matched against a reference library of SARS-CoV-2-specific TCRs generated with the MIRA antigen-specificity platform. Breadth was defined as the fraction of unique TCRs that were SARS-CoV-2-associated, and depth was defined as the fraction of total T cells that were SARS-CoV-2-associated. Using the MIRA data, each spike-specific TCR was assigned both to the spike region to which the TCR was reactive and to a CD4 or CD8 class. Log10-transformed breadth and depth values were compared by one-way ANOVA with Sidak's multiple comparisons tests. TCRdb mirrors the immuneACCESS table, restricted to in-frame sequences. Some clones are absent from its copies; in checked studies, under half trace to an unresolved V gene, and the reason for the others is unknown. V, J and clone size are those of that table, while D and trimming were read from the DNA. The sample profile shows tens of thousands of clones; around three quarters of them were found once. The ten largest clones capture around 48% of the sample.

What the time point label conveys for this sample: about 28 days (+/-7) after the second vaccine dose. AZD1222 recipients with second doses at about 4 weeks or about 12 weeks were pooled, because spike-specific TCR depth and breadth did not differ between schedules. Vaccinee samples were obtained from the UK trials COV001 and COV002, which included a single-blind randomized controlled phase 2/3 trial of AZD1222 (ChAdOx1 nCoV-19) in healthy adults. Trial participant PBMC samples were collected at day 0 and day 28 after the second dose for TCRbeta chain sequencing. The chain links TRBV12-3 or TRBV12-4 with TRBJ2-3; the D element could tentatively be TRBD1 or TRBD2, as 5 bases agree for each. Here the sequenced sample was peripheral blood, taken 28 days after the second AZD1222 dose. This receptor was obtained from an adult who received the AZD1222 COVID-19 vaccine. The nucleotides are TGTGCCAGCAGTTTAGGGGGGTTGGATACGCAGTATTTT. It translates as CASSLGGLDTQYF.